These T cell receptor beta chains were read from a single sample in a study of tumor and adjacent non-tumor tissue in lung cancer. From the multiplex PCR reads, TCRdb called clonotypes with MiXCR, one entry per CDR3 protein. This table has some 100,000 distinct CDR3 sequences, 65% appearing once. The sample comprised distant non-tumor lung tissue. The receptors come from a man younger than 45 with non-small cell lung cancer. The CDR3 runs from the conserved cysteine through the conserved F or W. D genes are given only for firm matches. Clone size appears in some rows only: once, few, many, or a class for an expanded clone.

v_gene: TRBV19; d_gene: TRBD1; j_gene: TRBJ1-2; abundance: .; CDR3aa: CASSPGQGFTRYGYTF; CDR3nt: TGTGCCAGTAGCCCGGGACAGGGGTTTACCCGCTATGGTTACACCTTC
v_gene: TRBV12-3/TRBV12-4; d_gene: .; j_gene: TRBJ1-2; abundance: .; CDR3aa: CVSSLAHYYGHTF; CDR3nt: TGTGTCAGCAGTTTAGCGCACTACTATGGCCACACCTTC
v_gene: TRBV11-3; d_gene: .; j_gene: TRBJ2-5; abundance: .; CDR3aa: CASSLEQVQEIQYF; CDR3nt: TGTGCCAGCAGTTTAGAACAGGTCCAAGAGATCCAGTACTTC
v_gene: TRBV4-3; d_gene: .; j_gene: TRBJ2-7; abundance: many; CDR3aa: CASSQERETGEQYF; CDR3nt: TGCGCCAGCAGCCAAGAAAGGGAAACGGGCGAGCAGTACTTC
v_gene: TRBV20-1; d_gene: .; j_gene: TRBJ2-2; abundance: once; CDR3aa: CSARGTGTQAIHANNGELFF; CDR3nt: TGCAGTGCTAGAGGTACCGGGACTCAGGCAATTCACGCGAACAACGGGGAGCTGTTTTTT
v_gene: TRBV11-1; d_gene: .; j_gene: TRBJ2-1; abundance: .; CDR3aa: CASSFLGSEYNEQFF; CDR3nt: TGTGCCAGCAGCTTCCTTGGTTCAGAATACAATGAGCAGTTCTTC
v_gene: TRBV29-1; d_gene: TRBD1; j_gene: TRBJ2-2; abundance: many; CDR3aa: CSPGQGAGGELFF; CDR3nt: TGCAGCCCCGGGCAGGGGGCGGGCGGGGAGCTGTTTTTT
v_gene: TRBV6-5; d_gene: .; j_gene: TRBJ1-4; abundance: .; CDR3aa: CATQGVINEKLFF; CDR3nt: TGCGCCACACAAGGGGTGATTAATGAAAAACTGTTTTTT
v_gene: TRBV12-3/TRBV12-4; d_gene: .; j_gene: TRBJ2-2; abundance: once; CDR3aa: CASSLWGGAWDTGELFF; CDR3nt: TGTGCCAGCAGCCTGTGGGGAGGCGCATGGGACACCGGGGAACTGTTTTTT
v_gene: TRBV6-2/TRBV6-3; d_gene: .; j_gene: TRBJ2-2; abundance: many; CDR3aa: CASSYVLGLRGTGELFF; CDR3nt: TGTGCCAGCAGTTACGTGTTGGGGCTAAGGGGCACCGGGGAGCTGTTTTTT
v_gene: TRBV7-8; d_gene: .; j_gene: TRBJ1-1; abundance: many; CDR3aa: CASSLDTWGEAFF; CDR3nt: TGTGCCAGCAGCTTAGACACCTGGGGTGAAGCTTTCTTT
v_gene: TRBV6-1; d_gene: TRBD1; j_gene: TRBJ2-1; abundance: many; CDR3aa: CASSERWDRVNNEQFF; CDR3nt: TGTGCCAGCAGTGAACGGTGGGACAGGGTAAACAATGAGCAGTTCTTC
v_gene: TRBV12-3/TRBV12-4; d_gene: .; j_gene: TRBJ1-6; abundance: .; CDR3aa: CTSSPLGNYNSPLHF; CDR3nt: TGTACCAGCAGTCCTCTTGGGAACTATAATTCACCCCTCCACTTT
v_gene: TRBV10-3; d_gene: TRBD1; j_gene: TRBJ1-4; abundance: many; CDR3aa: CAISESTAGGSSNEKLFF; CDR3nt: TGTGCCATCAGTGAGTCGACGGCAGGGGGCTCTTCTAATGAAAAACTGTTTTTT
v_gene: TRBV6-6; d_gene: TRBD1; j_gene: TRBJ2-5; abundance: few; CDR3aa: CATKPAGRTGVETQYF; CDR3nt: TGTGCCACCAAACCCGCCGGGAGGACAGGGGTAGAGACCCAGTACTTC
v_gene: TRBV5-4; d_gene: .; j_gene: TRBJ2-5; abundance: .; CDR3aa: CASSSVPGSETQYF; CDR3nt: TGTGCCAGTAGCTCGGTTCCGGGATCGGAGACCCAGTACTTC
v_gene: TRBV6-2/TRBV6-3; d_gene: TRBD1; j_gene: TRBJ1-5; abundance: .; CDR3aa: CASSSGQGVHPQHF; CDR3nt: TGCGCCAGCAGTTCGGGACAGGGGGTACACCCCCAGCATTTT
v_gene: TRBV5-5; d_gene: TRBD1; j_gene: TRBJ2-1; abundance: many; CDR3aa: CASSTGVVIYNEQFF; CDR3nt: TGTGCCAGCAGTACAGGGGTAGTGATATATAATGAGCAGTTCTTC
v_gene: TRBV20-1; d_gene: TRBD2; j_gene: TRBJ2-1; abundance: .; CDR3aa: CSAITGGSSNEQFF; CDR3nt: TGCAGTGCAATAACGGGAGGGTCTAGCAATGAGCAGTTCTTC
v_gene: TRBV5-4; d_gene: .; j_gene: TRBJ2-3; abundance: .; CDR3aa: CANSQGLRTDTHYF; CDR3nt: TGTGCCAACAGCCAAGGACTGAGGACAGATACGCATTATTTT
v_gene: TRBV29-1; d_gene: .; j_gene: TRBJ2-3; abundance: many; CDR3aa: CSVENRDQGTQYF; CDR3nt: TGCAGCGTTGAAAACAGGGATCAGGGTACGCAGTATTTT
v_gene: TRBV11-3; d_gene: .; j_gene: TRBJ2-2; abundance: .; CDR3aa: CASSPQMAGEQFF; CDR3nt: TGTGCCAGCAGCCCCCAAATGGCCGGGGAGCAGTTTTTC
v_gene: TRBV11-2; d_gene: .; j_gene: TRBJ2-3; abundance: .; CDR3aa: CAGSAVTLWQYF; CDR3nt: TGTGCCGGCAGCGCCGTGACTTTGTGGCAGTATTTC
v_gene: TRBV11-3; d_gene: .; j_gene: TRBJ2-2; abundance: .; CDR3aa: CTSSLKGFTGELPF; CDR3nt: TGTACCAGCAGCTTGAAGGGATTCACCGGAGAGCTGCCTTTT
v_gene: TRBV4-3; d_gene: .; j_gene: TRBJ2-5; abundance: many; CDR3aa: CASSQVGGSAETQYF; CDR3nt: TGCGCCAGCAGCCAAGTAGGGGGGAGCGCCGAGACCCAGTACTTC
v_gene: TRBV11-1; d_gene: .; j_gene: TRBJ2-1; abundance: .; CDR3aa: CASSSYGPGKDSEQFF; CDR3nt: TGTGCCAGCAGCTCTTACGGACCGGGCAAAGACAGTGAGCAGTTCTTC
v_gene: TRBV5-4; d_gene: TRBD2; j_gene: TRBJ2-3; abundance: .; CDR3aa: CASSSGPAGGPGSDTQYF; CDR3nt: TGTGCCAGCAGTTCGGGACCCGCGGGGGGGCCAGGGTCAGATACGCAGTATTTT
v_gene: TRBV25-1; d_gene: .; j_gene: TRBJ1-6; abundance: .; CDR3aa: CASSERQGTSPLHF; CDR3nt: TGTGCCAGCAGTGAGCGCCAGGGTACTTCACCCCTCCACTTT
v_gene: TRBV11-2; d_gene: .; j_gene: TRBJ2-7; abundance: .; CDR3aa: CAISFSRGSYEQYF; CDR3nt: TGTGCCATCAGCTTCTCACGAGGCTCCTACGAGCAGTACTTC
v_gene: TRBV11-2; d_gene: .; j_gene: TRBJ2-5; abundance: .; CDR3aa: CASSHRVETQNF; CDR3nt: TGTGCCAGCAGCCACAGGGTCGAGACTCAGAATTTC
v_gene: TRBV5-5; d_gene: TRBD2; j_gene: TRBJ2-3; abundance: .; CDR3aa: CASITRTGTSGTNTQYF; CDR3nt: TGTGCCAGTATCACGCGGACCGGGACTAGCGGCACAAATACGCAGTATTTT
v_gene: TRBV20-1; d_gene: .; j_gene: TRBJ1-3; abundance: .; CDR3aa: CSAKQQSGNTMYF; CDR3nt: TGCAGCGCTAAGCAACAGTCTGGGAACACCATGTATTTT
v_gene: TRBV29-1; d_gene: .; j_gene: TRBJ2-7; abundance: .; CDR3aa: CSVGGTGDSYDQYF; CDR3nt: TGCAGCGTTGGGGGAACAGGGGACTCCTACGATCAGTACTTC
v_gene: TRBV4-2; d_gene: TRBD2; j_gene: TRBJ2-3; abundance: .; CDR3aa: CTSSQDKAGGMVDTRYF; CDR3nt: TGTACCAGCAGCCAAGATAAGGCGGGGGGAATGGTAGATACGCGGTATTTT
v_gene: TRBV11-2; d_gene: TRBD1; j_gene: TRBJ1-2; abundance: .; CDR3aa: CASNILGTGNLNYGNTF; CDR3nt: TGTGCCAGCAACATCCTAGGGACAGGCAACCTTAATTATGGCAACACCTTC
v_gene: TRBV6-5; d_gene: .; j_gene: TRBJ1-4; abundance: many; CDR3aa: CASSYSGRVGEKLFF; CDR3nt: TGTGCCAGCAGTTACTCAGGCAGGGTGGGGGAAAAACTGTTTTTT
v_gene: TRBV11-3; d_gene: .; j_gene: TRBJ2-7; abundance: once; CDR3aa: CAHSSRDANEQYF; CDR3nt: TGTGCCCACAGCTCGCGGGACGCGAACGAGCAGTACTTC
v_gene: TRBV11-2; d_gene: .; j_gene: TRBJ2-1; abundance: few; CDR3aa: CASSLGRGVAHNEQFF; CDR3nt: TGTGCCAGCAGCTTAGGCCGTGGTGTGGCTCACAATGAGCAGTTCTTC
v_gene: TRBV6-1; d_gene: .; j_gene: TRBJ2-7; abundance: .; CDR3aa: CATKAERPEQYF; CDR3nt: TGTGCCACTAAGGCTGAAAGACCCGAACAGTACTTC
v_gene: TRBV12-3/TRBV12-4; d_gene: .; j_gene: TRBJ1-2; abundance: few; CDR3aa: CASSREGRYTF; CDR3nt: TGTGCCAGCAGCAGGGAGGGGAGATACACTTTC
v_gene: TRBV10-1; d_gene: .; j_gene: TRBJ2-1; abundance: .; CDR3aa: CASSEVASGNHEQSF; CDR3nt: .
v_gene: TRBV7-8; d_gene: TRBD2; j_gene: TRBJ2-2; abundance: .; CDR3aa: CASRLDLRTGLAGGIEDLFF; CDR3nt: TGTGCCAGCAGGTTAGACTTGAGAACGGGACTAGCGGGGGGCATCGAGGATCTGTTTTTT
v_gene: TRBV12-3/TRBV12-4; d_gene: .; j_gene: TRBJ2-3; abundance: once; CDR3aa: CVSSLDRVRVAGF; CDR3nt: TGTGTCAGCAGTTTAGACAGAGTAAGGGTGGCGGGTTTT
v_gene: TRBV11-2; d_gene: .; j_gene: TRBJ2-7; abundance: .; CDR3aa: CASILNGGSAFSYEQYF; CDR3nt: TGTGCCAGCATCCTCAATGGCGGCTCCGCCTTCTCCTACGAGCAGTACTTC
v_gene: TRBV11-2; d_gene: TRBD1; j_gene: TRBJ2-2; abundance: .; CDR3aa: CASNSPGQGNTRELFF; CDR3nt: TGTGCCAGCAACAGCCCTGGACAGGGGAACACCAGGGAGCTGTTTTTT
v_gene: TRBV10-3; d_gene: .; j_gene: TRBJ2-7; abundance: once; CDR3aa: CTISTGPLSYEQYF; CDR3nt: TGTACCATCTCTACAGGGCCCCTCTCCTACGAGCAGTACTTC
v_gene: TRBV6-2/TRBV6-3; d_gene: .; j_gene: TRBJ2-7; abundance: many; CDR3aa: CASSSLSSYEQYF; CDR3nt: TGTGCCAGCAGTTCGCTGAGCTCCTACGAGCAGTACTTC
v_gene: TRBV11-2; d_gene: .; j_gene: TRBJ1-2; abundance: .; CDR3aa: CASSSSVGSGYGCTF; CDR3nt: TGTGCCAGCAGCTCATCGGTCGGTTCCGGCTATGGTTGCACCTTC
v_gene: TRBV21-1; d_gene: .; j_gene: TRBJ1-2; abundance: .; CDR3aa: CASSGQGFYGYTF; CDR3nt: TGTGCCAGCAGCGGACAGGGATTCTATGGCTACACCTTC
v_gene: TRBV30; d_gene: .; j_gene: TRBJ1-1; abundance: .; CDR3aa: CASSFLGGSNTEVFF; CDR3nt: TGTGCCTCGAGTTTTCTTGGCGGATCGAACACTGAAGTTTTCTTT
v_gene: TRBV12-3/TRBV12-4; d_gene: .; j_gene: TRBJ2-1; abundance: .; CDR3aa: CASGQRGLSYNEQFF; CDR3nt: TGTGCCAGCGGCCAACGAGGATTGAGCTACAATGAGCAGTTCTTC
v_gene: TRBV12-5; d_gene: .; j_gene: TRBJ2-7; abundance: .; CDR3aa: CASGIPPGPPRGNYKQHF; CDR3nt: TGTGCTAGTGGTATCCCTCCGGGACCTCCAAGGGGAAATTACAAGCAGCACTTC
v_gene: TRBV5-6; d_gene: .; j_gene: TRBJ2-1; abundance: .; CDR3aa: CVSSLGLTAHNEQFF; CDR3nt: TGTGTCAGCAGCTTGGGCCTAACGGCCCACAATGAGCAGTTCTTC
v_gene: TRBV18; d_gene: TRBD1; j_gene: TRBJ1-2; abundance: .; CDR3aa: CASSPYGQGAGYIF; CDR3nt: TGTGCCAGCTCACCATATGGACAGGGGGCCGGCTACATCTTC
v_gene: TRBV6-5; d_gene: .; j_gene: TRBJ1-2; abundance: .; CDR3aa: CPRSRVTANYGYTF; CDR3nt: TGTCCCAGAAGTCGGGTGACAGCTAACTATGGCTACACCTTC
v_gene: TRBV20-1; d_gene: .; j_gene: TRBJ2-5; abundance: .; CDR3aa: CSARDVRGTETQYF; CDR3nt: TGCAGTGCTAGAGATGTAAGGGGCACGGAGACCCAGTACTTC
v_gene: TRBV6-5; d_gene: TRBD2; j_gene: TRBJ2-7; abundance: .; CDR3aa: CVRSFSGGVVEQYF; CDR3nt: TGTGTCCGCAGTTTTAGCGGGGGGGTGGTCGAGCAGTACTTC
v_gene: TRBV11-1; d_gene: .; j_gene: TRBJ2-7; abundance: .; CDR3aa: CACSLRTDYYEQYF; CDR3nt: TGTGCCTGCAGCCTACGGACAGATTATTACGAGCAGTACTTT
v_gene: TRBV11-2; d_gene: TRBD2; j_gene: TRBJ2-5; abundance: .; CDR3aa: CASSSSGTSWETQYF; CDR3nt: TGTGCCAGCAGCTCTAGCGGGACTAGCTGGGAGACCCAGTACTTC